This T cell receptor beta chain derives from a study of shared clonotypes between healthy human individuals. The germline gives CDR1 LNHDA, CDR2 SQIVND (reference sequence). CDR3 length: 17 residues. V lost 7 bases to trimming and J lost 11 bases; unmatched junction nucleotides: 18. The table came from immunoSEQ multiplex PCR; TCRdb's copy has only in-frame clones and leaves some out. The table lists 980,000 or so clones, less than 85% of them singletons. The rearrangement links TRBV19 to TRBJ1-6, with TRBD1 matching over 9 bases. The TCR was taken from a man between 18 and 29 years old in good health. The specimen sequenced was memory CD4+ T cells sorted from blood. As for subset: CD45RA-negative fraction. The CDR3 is CASTESRPGQGSPPLHF. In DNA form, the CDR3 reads TGTGCCAGTACAGAGAGCCGTCCGGGACAGGGATCACCACCCCTCCACTTT. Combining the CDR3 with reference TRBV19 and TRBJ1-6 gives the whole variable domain DGGITQSPKYLFRKEGQNVTLSCEQNLNHDAMYWYRQDPGQGLRLIYYSQIVNDFQKGDIAEGYSVSREKKESFPLTVTSAQKNPTAFYLCASTESRPGQGSPPLHFGNGTRLTVT.